This T cell receptor (beta chain) comes out of a study of blood T cell repertoires in COVID-19. Study in general: Specimens from acute and convalescent COVID-19 originated in the United States, Italy and Spain.

The CDR3 loop spans 17 amino acids. Germline values: CDR1 LGHNT, CDR2 FRNRAP. V lost 4 bases to trimming and J lost 3 bases; unmatched junction nucleotides: 12. Everyone who took part was roughly 18 to 89 years old, and they came from over 20 US areas. Categorization into cohorts depended on clinical history that participants reported. Source study methods: Amplification from reference gene primers served as the basis for estimated nucleated cell counts. TCRdb keeps only in-frame clones here, not all; method: immunoSEQ multiplex PCR. The V and J calls and clone size are taken from that table; D and trimming were inferred from the DNA. The sample has roughly 290,000 clones; 85% to 90% are singletons.

The source material was PBMCs or T cells enriched from blood (not recorded which). The V and J genes are TRBV12-5 and TRBJ2-1; 7 bases are a match to TRBD2. The clonotype was recovered from a young woman with acute COVID-19. This chain's CDR3 is CASGSHLAGARYNEQFF. The DNA of the CDR3 is TGTGCTAGTGGTTCCCACTTGGCGGGAGCCCGCTACAATGAGCAGTTCTTC.